The following is a T cell receptor (beta chain) sequence with its context. Its antigen target is currently unknown. No per-base quality is available; no much larger clone lies one base away. The library was built by means of the immunoSEQ multiplex PCR assay. To provide template for TCR sequencing, every sample had RNA extracted and reverse transcribed into cDNA. SuperScript III was used to make first-strand cDNA, primed with a 2:1 mix of oligo-dT and random hexamers. A synthetic immune receptor repertoire was used to assess amplification bias, and residual bias was removed computationally. Processing in the source paper ran as follows. Raw reads were preprocessed to remove errors, and CDR3 was defined according to IMGT conventions as the region from the conserved cysteine to phenylalanine. Clonality was computed by normalizing Shannon entropy by log2 of the number of productive unique TCRs and subtracting the result from 1. Scalp TCRbeta sequences were cross-referenced with sorted blood CD4 and CD8 repertoires so that the CD4 or CD8 identity of scalp clones could be inferred. Held by TCRdb, this immuneACCESS table contains in-frame sequences only and omits some clones. Under half of the omission traces to an unresolved V gene where checked; the cause of the rest is unknown. V and J calls plus clone size are reproduced from that table; the DNA served to infer D and trimming. Here the sample has about 110,000 clones; around 53% occur a single time. The ten largest clonotypes hold over 9% of the sample.

This entry comes from a study of CD8+ T cells in alopecia areata (dated by TCRdb to the late 2010s). For context, the study as a whole: Treated patients were enrolled in an open-label pilot trial of oral tofacitinib, 5 to 10 mg twice daily, for moderate-to-severe alopecia areata. RNA was obtained with the PAXgene miRNA kit for fixed scalp, the miRNeasy kit for PBMCs, and the RNeasy kit for mouse skin. In both human patients and the C3H/HeJ mouse model, the study applied high-throughput TCRbeta sequencing to look at T cell clonal expansion in alopecia areata. TCRbeta CDR3 regions were amplified by immunoSEQ multiplex PCR using 35 Vbeta forward and 13 Jbeta reverse primers. Patients on tofacitinib were biopsied at baseline and after 4 and 24 weeks of treatment, and several of the patients also had a later scalp biopsy. In humans, TCRbeta sequencing was performed on scalp tissue and on sorted CD4+ and CD8+ peripheral blood T cells from healthy controls and from patients with patchy or totalis/universalis alopecia areata. Patients stayed on tofacitinib for 6 to 18 months and then had 6 months of follow-up off drug so that delayed response and recurrence could be assessed. The SALT score, which quantifies the percentage of affected scalp surface area, was used to measure disease severity in treated patients. Scalp clonality was compared across normal scalp (n=4), patchy alopecia areata scalp (n=8), and alopecia totalis/universalis scalp (n=8). Overall study outcomes, separate from this receptor: Because the treated cohort was small and included a single nonresponder, larger studies are needed to assess links between baseline CD8+ expansion and response. Higher clonality and more expanded CD8+ clones were observed in lesional scalp than in normal scalp, particularly in alopecia totalis/universalis, a finding suggestive of antigenic drive. Tofacitinib significantly decreased scalp clonality and the number of expanded CD8+ clones among the top 100 scalp clones. Shared TCR sequences between patients were less evident than in mice, which may be partly attributable to HLA diversity in the patient population. Resident alphabeta T cells in normal human skin are also sequenced, complicating scalp TCR repertoire analysis, unlike mouse skin dominated by gammadelta T cells. During tofacitinib treatment, many expanded lesional clones remained in scalp and blood, and this persistence may partly explain relapse after treatment is stopped.

CDR1 and CDR2, per the germline V gene (reference sequence), are SGHNT and YYREEE. There are 12 amino acids in the CDR3, from cysteine to phenylalanine inclusive. Here the CDR3 DNA is all that survives: 36 bases in frame from base 1. Trimming takes 4 bases from V and 7 bases from J, and the germline ends sit 11 bases apart. The time point label, as the study defines it: 24 weeks on oral tofacitinib. This specimen's treatment or condition label, per the study, means: oral pan-JAK inhibitor, 5-10 mg twice daily. Lesional scalp punch biopsies and peripheral blood were obtained from alopecia areata patients. PBMCs were isolated by density centrifugation and stained for CD3, CD4 and CD8, after which CD4+ and CD8+ T cells were sorted on a FACSAria.

The starting material was CD8+ T cells sorted from blood, obtained at week 24, from a patient treated with tofacitinib. The rearrangement joined TRBV5-4 to TRBJ1-2, with the D gene call left open. The sequence derives from a human donor with alopecia areata. The sequenced DNA is TGTGCCAGCAGCGACGGAGGTGCTGGCTACACCTTC. Translated, it reads CASSDGGAGYTF.